This T cell receptor beta chain was captured in a study of siplizumab effects on memory and regulatory T cells. The study assayed some 100,000 TCR templates per sample. Produced via immunoSEQ multiplex PCR; TCRdb's table is partial and in-frame only. Of roughly 70,000 clones detected, 93% appear once; the ten largest clones hold 4.5% to 5%. Broader study findings: Poor capture below about 10^-5 frequency left most alloreactive clones unmapped to unstimulated subsets. The study found that mappable alloreactive CD4+ clones averaged roughly 75% Treg-derived with siplizumab and roughly 30% in controls.

In the case of this clone: Its antigen is undetermined.

The sample was CD8+ T cells sorted from blood. The receptor's source is a human donor in good health.

The CDR3 DNA reads TGTGCCAGCAGCGTCGGGACAGGGGAATCTGAAGCTTTCTTT. As protein: CASSVGTGESEAFF. The chain is built from TRBV9 and TRBJ1-1, with 10 bases that match TRBD1. The ends lost 2 bases at V and 6 bases at J; junction bases unmatched: 4. Germline V gene data show CDR1 as SGDLS and CDR2 as YYNGEE. CDR3 length: 14 amino acids.